One and the same sample provided the 19 T cell receptor beta chains below, sequenced in a study of radiotherapy plus CTLA-4 blockade in lung cancer. Using immunoSEQ multiplex PCR, the repertoire was profiled, and TCRdb retains in-frame clones only, with some absent. The data show tens of thousands of clones, around 88% seen once. The sequencing used peripheral blood, collected from a patient treated with radiotherapy plus ipilimumab. The receptors were sampled from a human donor with non-small cell lung cancer who had a partial response to radiotherapy plus ipilimumab.

The rearrangement uses TRBV7-2 and TRBJ2-1; TRBD2 agrees at 7 bases. CDR3 length: 15 residues. The germline V gene encodes CDR1 SGHTA and CDR2 FQGNSA. V was pared by 3 bases and J by 10 bases, with 12 bases of the junction left unmatched. For the CDR3, the DNA is TGTGCCAGCAGCTTTGATGGGGGAGGGCCGAGGGAGCAGTTCTTC. Protein: CASSFDGGGPREQFF.

The chain combines TRBV27 with TRBJ1-6; D might be TRBD1 (5 bases). Trimming cost V 6 bases and J 5 bases, with 14 bases left between them. CDR1 MNHEY and CDR2 SMNVEV come from the germline V gene (reference sequence). The CDR3 totals 15 residues. CDR3 sequence reads: CASRGGGLHNSPLHF. CDR3 DNA sequence: TGTGCCAGCAGGGGCGGGGGTTTGCATAATTCACCCCTCCACTTT.

The chain uses TRBV5-1 and TRBJ1-6, with 10 bases lining up with TRBD1. After removal of 3 bases from V and 8 bases from J, the junction contained 14 bases not matched to a gene. In germline, CDR1 is SGHRS, CDR2 YFSETQ. The CDR3 runs to 18 residues. CDR3 residues: CASSSTTVGTGAYSPLHF. Here the CDR3 DNA reads TGCGCCAGCAGCTCGACGACCGTAGGGACAGGGGCTTATTCACCCCTCCACTTT.

The rearrangement links TRBV28 to TRBJ1-5; TRBD1 aligns across 9 bases. Germline V gene data show CDR1 as MDHEN and CDR2 as SYDVKM. This CDR3 contains 15 residues. V lost 6 bases to trimming and J lost 6 bases; unmatched junction nucleotides: 9. The CDR3 is CASRRDRDDVQPQHF. CDR3 DNA sequence: TGTGCCAGCAGACGGGACAGGGACGATGTTCAGCCCCAGCATTTT.

V gene TRBV18 combines with J gene TRBJ1-2, with D perhaps TRBD1 (5 bases). The V and J ends lost 3 bases and 7 bases respectively, with 15 bases between them. Germline CDR1 and CDR2: KGHSH and LQKENI. The CDR3 sequence is 14 residues long. The CDR3 coding sequence is TGTGCCAGCTCACCGTCTGGGGACTCGCTTGGCTACACCTTC. It is translated as CASSPSGDSLGYTF.

The genes are TRBV7-6 and TRBJ1-5; D may be TRBD1 (5 bases). The length of the CDR3 is 14 residues. Trimming pared 0 bases from V and 6 bases from J, leaving 9 bases between. Germline V lookup: CDR1 SGHVS, CDR2 FNYEAQ. CDR3 DNA sequence: TGTGCCAGCAGCTTAGCGGGGGGGGGTCAGCCCCAGCATTTT. Protein sequence: CASSLAGGGQPQHF.

This clone was detected only a few times. This chain uses TRBV5-1 with TRBJ1-3; D is uncertain. Per the germline V gene, CDR1 is SGHRS and CDR2 is YFSETQ. The CDR3 has 14 amino acids. V was trimmed by 0 bases and J by 0 bases, leaving 4 bases between them. The CDR3 sequence is CASSLVGSGNTIYF. The CDR3 DNA is TGCGCCAGCAGCTTGGTCGGCTCTGGAAACACCATATATTTT.

The V call is TRBV4-2, the J call TRBJ1-2; TRBD1 might be the D (5 bases). V was pared by 0 bases and J by 2 bases, with 13 bases between. Germline CDR1 reads LGHNA; CDR2 reads YNFKEQ. The CDR3 has 16 residues. The chain's CDR3 is CASSQDVGGPNYGYTF. The CDR3 DNA sequence: TGTGCCAGCAGCCAAGATGTGGGGGGTCCGAACTATGGCTACACCTTC.

The rearrangement joins TRBV11-2 to TRBJ2-7, with a weak D call TRBD2 (6 bases). CDR1 is SGHAT and CDR2 is FQNNGV in the germline V gene. The V and J ends lost 0 bases and 5 bases respectively, with 11 bases between them. There are 14 residues in the CDR3. CDR3 sequence: CASSLDRTSHEQYV. The CDR3 DNA reads TGTGCCAGCAGCTTAGATCGTACTAGCCACGAGCAGTACGTC.

The V and J genes are TRBV18 and TRBJ2-7, with TRBD2 matching over 9 bases. V gave up 3 bases and J gave up 5 bases; unmatched junction bases: 11. Germline CDR1 reads KGHSH; CDR2 reads LQKENI. There are 16 residues in the CDR3. The CDR3 nucleotides read TGTGCCAGCTCACCTCTTATTACGCGCGGGAGGGACGAGCAGTACTTC. Amino acids: CASSPLITRGRDEQYF.

This chain joins TRBV6-1 and TRBJ2-7, with 10 bases matching TRBD1. This CDR3 has 14 amino acids. CDR1 MNHNS and CDR2 SASEGT come from the germline V gene. The V and J ends lost 6 bases and 4 bases, in that order; junction bases with no gene match: 6. CDR3 sequence (DNA): TGTGCCAGCAGAATAGACAGGGGGCCGTACGAGCAGTACTTC. Its translation: CASRIDRGPYEQYF.

The chain is built from TRBV4-1 and TRBJ2-3; 13 bases are a match to TRBD2. V dropped 0 bases and J dropped 1; count of bases not matched to a gene: 7. CDR1 is MGHRA and CDR2 is YSYEKL in the germline V gene. The CDR3 is 19 residues long. CDR3 coding DNA: TGCGCCAGCAGCCAAGATCCCACTAGCGGGAGGGGGGGCACAGATACGCAGTATTTT. This encodes CASSQDPTSGRGGTDTQYF.

This chain connects TRBV28 to TRBJ1-5; maybe TRBD1 (5 bases). V was trimmed by 2 bases and J by 9 bases, leaving 11 bases between them. In germline, CDR1 is MDHEN, CDR2 SYDVKM. The length of the CDR3 is 13 residues. The CDR3 DNA reads TGTGCCAGCAGTTTAACAGGATCTCGGCCCCAGCATTTT. Its translation: CASSLTGSRPQHF.

The V gene is TRBV5-1, the J gene TRBJ2-1; TRBD2 agrees at 7 bases. The CDR3 has 14 residues. CDR1 and CDR2 (germline): SGHRS, YFSETQ. J was trimmed by 3 bases and V by 1 base; bases with no gene match: 1. The CDR3 DNA follows: TGCGCCAGCAGCTTGACGGGGGGCTACAATGAGCAGTTCTTC. As protein: CASSLTGGYNEQFF.

The chain has TRBV4-3 and TRBJ2-1, with D perhaps matching TRBD2 (6 bases). Trimming took 1 base from V and 5 from J, leaving 21 bases between them. Germline lookup yields CDR1 LGHNA and CDR2 YSLEER. This CDR3 comprises 18 residues. CDR3 sequence: CASSQGWGSGRSNNEQFF. DNA for the CDR3: TGCGCCAGCAGCCAAGGGTGGGGGTCCGGGAGATCGAACAATGAGCAGTTCTTC.

This chain connects TRBV5-4 to TRBJ2-7; TRBD1 might be the D (8 bases). The V gene's germline CDR1 is SGHNT and CDR2 YYREEE (reference sequence). V lost 3 bases, J lost 11 bases, and 21 bases lay in between. The CDR3 is 14 residues long. In nucleotides, the CDR3 is TGTGCCAGCAGCTGGTGGGCAGGGGGCCGGGAGGAGTACTTC. It specifies CASSWWAGGREEYF.

V and J are TRBV9 and TRBJ2-5; D remains unclear. The CDR3 runs to 14 residues. The V and J ends lost 1 base and 7 bases respectively, with 14 bases between them. CDR1 is SGDLS, CDR2 YYNGEE, per germline. In DNA, the CDR3 is TGTGCCAGCAGCGTACGGGTCGATCTAGGGACCCAGTACTTC. This encodes CASSVRVDLGTQYF.

V and J are TRBV18 and TRBJ1-3; tentative D call: TRBD1 (5 bases). The CDR3 runs 16 residues. The germline gives CDR1 KGHSH, CDR2 LQKENI. Trimming removed 6 bases at V and 0 bases at J, with 15 bases between. CDR3 sequence reads: CASSRSGGLSGNTIYF. The DNA for the CDR3 is TGTGCCAGCTCTCGAAGCGGGGGACTCTCTGGAAACACCATATATTTT.

The rearrangement uses TRBV7-2 and TRBJ2-1; TRBD2 matches at 13 bases. The CDR3 spans 15 residues. V trimming: 5 bases; J trimming: 6 bases; junction bases outside the gene matches: 4. Germline CDR1 is SGHTA and CDR2 is FQGNSA. The CDR3 DNA is TGTGCCAGCAGCATGGGACTAGCGGGAAGCAATGAGCAGTTCTTC. It is translated as CASSMGLAGSNEQFF.